The entry below gives a single T cell receptor beta chain sequence along with its context. What it binds is not known. The authors generated TCR beta cDNA through 5'RACE template switching with UMIs. Reanalyzing the 5' RACE reads, TCRdb keeps one entry per CDR3 protein, without DNA. The sample has about 370,000 distinct CDR3 sequences. The germline CDR1 and CDR2 sequences are MGHRA and YSYEKL. This CDR3 comprises 15 residues. This record belongs to a study of T cells expressing NK-cell markers. The wider study: Seven donors tested HCMV-seropositive and one tested seronegative among the eight sequenced.

Findings and caveats of the study: One observes that, in a handful of donors, these clonotypes were also the leading ones within the CD3+CD56-NKG2C+ fraction. In 6 or 7 donors, dominant NKG2C+ clonotypes were roughly 1.0-8% of CD8+ T cells.

Sequencing used blood T cells: a sorted CD56 or NKG2C T cell subset, CD4+ or CD8+ T cells, or bulk PBMC T cells (not recorded which). This receptor was obtained from a woman aged 50 to 60 in good health. The chain couples TRBV4-1 to TRBJ2-1; TCRdb outputs TRBD2, but without DNA this stays unchecked. CDR3 sequence reads: CASSQQGLVLNEQFF.